This entry concerns a single T cell receptor (beta chain). This entry belongs to a study of OX40 agonist ivuxolimab in advanced cancers. The protocol was immunoSEQ multiplex PCR, while the TCRdb copy is restricted to in-frame clones and leaves out a portion. This repertoire shows 70,000 or so clones, approximately 80% found once; its top ten account for 0.9% to 1.4%. Per the germline V gene, CDR1 is SGDLS and CDR2 is YYNGEE. CDR3 length equals 11 residues. Deletions cut 3 bases from V and 3 bases from J, with 3 bases between. This receptor was taken from an adult with an advanced solid tumor such as melanoma, head and neck, liver or kidney cancer. The input for sequencing was CD4+ or CD8+ T cells sorted from blood, taken in a trial of the OX40 agonist ivuxolimab. This rearrangement joins TRBV9 to TRBJ1-2; D remains ambiguous. The CDR3 loop reads CASSAYYGYTF. CDR3 sequence (DNA): TGTGCCAGCAGCGCGTACTATGGCTACACCTTC.